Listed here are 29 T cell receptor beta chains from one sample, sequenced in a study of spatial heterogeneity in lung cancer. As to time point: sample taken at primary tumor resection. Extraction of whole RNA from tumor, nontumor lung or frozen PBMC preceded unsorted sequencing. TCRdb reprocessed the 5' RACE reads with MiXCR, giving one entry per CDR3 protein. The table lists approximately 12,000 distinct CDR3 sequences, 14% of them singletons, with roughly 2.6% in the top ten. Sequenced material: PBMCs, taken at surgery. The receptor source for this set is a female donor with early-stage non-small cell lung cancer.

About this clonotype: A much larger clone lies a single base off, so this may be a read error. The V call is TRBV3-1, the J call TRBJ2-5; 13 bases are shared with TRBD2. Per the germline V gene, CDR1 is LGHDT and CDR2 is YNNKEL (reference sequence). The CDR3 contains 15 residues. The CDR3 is CACSPWTSGRQTQYF. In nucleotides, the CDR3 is TGTGCCTGCAGCCCCTGGACTAGCGGGAGACAGACCCAGTACTTC.

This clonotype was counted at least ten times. CDR3 in DNA: TGTGCCAGCAGCTCCCAGGGGGCCGATAATTCACCCCTCCACTTT. This sequence encodes CASSSQGADNSPLHF. The chain combines TRBV7-2 with TRBJ1-6, with 8 bases lining up with TRBD1. V lost 4 bases and J lost 5; bases outside the gene matches: 4. In germline, CDR1 is SGHTA, CDR2 FQGNSA. CDR3 size: 15 residues.

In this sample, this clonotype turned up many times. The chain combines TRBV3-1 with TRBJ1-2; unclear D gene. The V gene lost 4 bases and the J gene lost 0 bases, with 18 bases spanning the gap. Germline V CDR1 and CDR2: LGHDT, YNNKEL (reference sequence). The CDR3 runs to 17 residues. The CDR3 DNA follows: TGTGCCAGCAGCCCCCAGACAACTGCTGCCGCTAACTATGGCTACACCTTC. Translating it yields CASSPQTTAAANYGYTF.

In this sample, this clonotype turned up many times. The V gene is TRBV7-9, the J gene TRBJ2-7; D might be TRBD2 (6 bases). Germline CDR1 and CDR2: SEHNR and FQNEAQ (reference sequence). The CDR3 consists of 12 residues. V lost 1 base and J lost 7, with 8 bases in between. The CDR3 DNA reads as TGTGCCAGCAGCTTAGGCGGGACTGAGCAGTACTTC. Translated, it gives CASSLGGTEQYF.

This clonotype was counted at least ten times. CDR3 sequence reads: CASIELKWDADTQYF. The CDR3 bases are TGTGCCAGCATCGAATTGAAATGGGATGCAGATACGCAGTATTTT. The chain employs TRBV21-1 and TRBJ2-3. TRBV21-1 is a pseudogene segment. The CDR3 is 15 residues long.

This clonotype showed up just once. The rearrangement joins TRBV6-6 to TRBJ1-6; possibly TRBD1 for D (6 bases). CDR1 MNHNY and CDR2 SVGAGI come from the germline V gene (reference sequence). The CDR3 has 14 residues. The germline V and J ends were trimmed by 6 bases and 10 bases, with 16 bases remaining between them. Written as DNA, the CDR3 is TGTGCCAGCAGCGCCACAGGGCCGGGGTCACCCCTCCACTTT. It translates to CASSATGPGSPLHF.

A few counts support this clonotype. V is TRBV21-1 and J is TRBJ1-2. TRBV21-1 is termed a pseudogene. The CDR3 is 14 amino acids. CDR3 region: CASSKEGSLYGYTF. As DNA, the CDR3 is TGTGCCAGCAGCAAAGAGGGCAGCCTCTATGGCTACACCTTC.

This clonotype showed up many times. CDR3: CASSLSGYANTEAFF. CDR3 DNA: TGTGCCAGCAGCCTGTCAGGGTATGCGAACACTGAAGCTTTCTTT. The rearrangement joins TRBV11-2 to TRBJ1-1, with a possible D match to TRBD1 (5 bases). This CDR3 spans 15 amino acids. The germline V gene has CDR1 SGHAT and CDR2 FQNNGV. Trimming shortened V by 5 bases and J by 1 base, and 14 bases separated the two germline ends. The full variable domain, rest sourced from reference TRBV11-2 and TRBJ1-1, is EAGVAQSPRYKIIEKRQSVAFWCNPISGHATLYWYQQILGQGPKLLIQFQNNGVVDDSQLPKDRFSAERLKGVDSTLKIQPAKLEDSAVYLCASSLSGYANTEAFFGQGTRLTVV.

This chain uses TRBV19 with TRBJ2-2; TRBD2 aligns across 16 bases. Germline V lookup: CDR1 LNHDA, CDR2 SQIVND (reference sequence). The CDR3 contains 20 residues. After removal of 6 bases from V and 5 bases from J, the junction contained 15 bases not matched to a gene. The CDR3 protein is CASRPPGLAGGPRKTGELFF. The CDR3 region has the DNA TGTGCCAGTAGGCCGCCGGGACTAGCGGGGGGGCCCCGAAAAACCGGGGAGCTGTTTTTT. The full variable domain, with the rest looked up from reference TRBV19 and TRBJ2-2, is DGGITQSPKYLFRKEGQNVTLSCEQNLNHDAMYWYRQDPGQGLRLIYYSQIVNDFQKGDIAEGYSVSREKKESFPLTVTSAQKNPTAFYLCASRPPGLAGGPRKTGELFFGEGSRLTVL.

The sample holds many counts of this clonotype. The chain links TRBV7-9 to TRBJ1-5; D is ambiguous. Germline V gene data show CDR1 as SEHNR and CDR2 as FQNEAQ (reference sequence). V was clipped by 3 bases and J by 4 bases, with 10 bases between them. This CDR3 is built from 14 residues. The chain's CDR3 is CASSFEGWNQPQHF. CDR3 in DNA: TGTGCCAGCAGCTTCGAGGGTTGGAATCAGCCCCAGCATTTT. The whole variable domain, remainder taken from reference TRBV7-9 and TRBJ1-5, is DTGVSQNPRHKITKRGQNVTFRCDPISEHNRLYWYRQTLGQGPEFLTYFQNEAQLEKSRLLSDRFSAERPKGSFSTLEIQRTEQGDSAMYLCASSFEGWNQPQHFGDGTRLSIL.

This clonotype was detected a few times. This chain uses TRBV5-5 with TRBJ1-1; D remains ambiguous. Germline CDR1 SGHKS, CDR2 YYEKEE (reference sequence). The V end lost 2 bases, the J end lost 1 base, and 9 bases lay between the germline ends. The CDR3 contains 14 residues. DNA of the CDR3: TGTGCCAGCAGCTTTGGATATCCGAACACTGAAGCTTTCTTT. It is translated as CASSFGYPNTEAFF.

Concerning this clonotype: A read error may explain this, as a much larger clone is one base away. DNA for the CDR3: TGCAGTGCTAGCGGATCGGGACTAGCGGGAGGCTCCTACGAGCAGTACTTC. Amino acid sequence: CSASGSGLAGGSYEQYF. The J gene is TRBJ2-7, the V gene TRBV20-1; 15 positions agree with TRBD2. The ends lost 3 bases at V and 0 bases at J; junction bases unmatched: 6. Germline lookup yields CDR1 DFQATT and CDR2 SNEGSKA (reference sequence). The CDR3 spans 17 residues.

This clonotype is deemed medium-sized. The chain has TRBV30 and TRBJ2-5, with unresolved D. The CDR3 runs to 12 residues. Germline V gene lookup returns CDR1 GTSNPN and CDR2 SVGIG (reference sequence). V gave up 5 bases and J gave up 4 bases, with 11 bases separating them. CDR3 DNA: TGTGCCTGGGCCTCCATGCGAGAGACCCAGTACTTC. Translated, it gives CAWASMRETQYF.

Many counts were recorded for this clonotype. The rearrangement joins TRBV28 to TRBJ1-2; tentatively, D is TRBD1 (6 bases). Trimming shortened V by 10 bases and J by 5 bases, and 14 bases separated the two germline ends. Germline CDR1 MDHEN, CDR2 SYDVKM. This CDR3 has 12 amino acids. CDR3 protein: CAIVGQTYGYTF. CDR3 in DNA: TGTGCCATTGTTGGACAGACTTATGGCTACACCTTC.

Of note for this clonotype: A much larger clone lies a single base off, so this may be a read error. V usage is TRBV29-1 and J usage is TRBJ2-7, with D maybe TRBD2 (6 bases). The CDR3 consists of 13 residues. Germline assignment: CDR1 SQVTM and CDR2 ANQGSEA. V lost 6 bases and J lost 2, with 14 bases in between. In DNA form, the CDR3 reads TGCAGCGTCGGCCGGTGGGGGGCCTACGAGCAGTACTTC. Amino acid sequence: CSVGRWGAYEQYF.

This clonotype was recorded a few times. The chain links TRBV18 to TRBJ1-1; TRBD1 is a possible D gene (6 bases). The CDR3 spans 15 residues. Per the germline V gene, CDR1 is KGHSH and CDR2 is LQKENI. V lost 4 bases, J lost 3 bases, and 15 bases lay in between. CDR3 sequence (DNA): TGTGCCAGCTCACGTGAGGGGGTATTAGACACTGAAGCTTTCTTT. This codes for CASSREGVLDTEAFF.

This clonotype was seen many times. The chain's CDR3 is CASSPPANSPLHF. DNA of the CDR3: TGTGCCAGCAGCCCCCCTGCTAATTCACCCCTCCACTTT. The V gene is TRBV7-9, the J gene TRBJ1-6; unclear D gene. The CDR3 has 13 residues. The germline gives CDR1 SEHNR, CDR2 FQNEAQ (reference sequence). Trimming removed 5 bases at V and 6 bases at J, with 8 bases between.

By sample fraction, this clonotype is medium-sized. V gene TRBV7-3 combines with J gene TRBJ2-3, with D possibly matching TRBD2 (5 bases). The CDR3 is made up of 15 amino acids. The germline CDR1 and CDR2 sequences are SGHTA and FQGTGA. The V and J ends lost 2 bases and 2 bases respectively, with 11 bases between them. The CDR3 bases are TGTGCCAGCAGCTTAGGCGGGCCTAACACAGATACGCAGTATTTT. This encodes CASSLGGPNTDTQYF.

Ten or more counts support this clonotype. The CDR3 loop is CASSQTEVRKAFF. In DNA, the CDR3 is TGTGCCAGCAGCCAGACAGAGGTTAGAAAAGCTTTCTTT. The rearrangement joins TRBV7-2 to TRBJ1-1, with D tentatively TRBD1 (5 bases). Trimming removed 5 bases from V and 9 bases from J, with 16 bases in between. Germline values: CDR1 SGHTA, CDR2 FQGNSA. The CDR3 extends over 13 amino acids.

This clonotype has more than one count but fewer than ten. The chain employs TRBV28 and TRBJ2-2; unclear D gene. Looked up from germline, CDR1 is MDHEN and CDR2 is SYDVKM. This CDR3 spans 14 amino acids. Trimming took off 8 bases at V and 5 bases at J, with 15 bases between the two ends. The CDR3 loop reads CASAMAAPTGELFF. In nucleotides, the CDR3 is TGTGCCAGCGCTATGGCTGCACCGACCGGGGAGCTGTTTTTT.

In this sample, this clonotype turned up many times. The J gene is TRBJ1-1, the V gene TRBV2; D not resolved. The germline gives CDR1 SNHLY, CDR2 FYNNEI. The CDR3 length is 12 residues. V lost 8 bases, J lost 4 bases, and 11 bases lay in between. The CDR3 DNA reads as TGTGCCAGCTCGAAATGGGGCACTGAAGCTTTCTTT. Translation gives CASSKWGTEAFF.

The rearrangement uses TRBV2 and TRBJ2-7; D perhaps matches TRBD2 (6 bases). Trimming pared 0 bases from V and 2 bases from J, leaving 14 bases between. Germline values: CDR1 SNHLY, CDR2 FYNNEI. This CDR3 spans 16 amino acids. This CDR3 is CASSEAWTGGTYEQYF. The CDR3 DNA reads TGTGCCAGCAGTGAAGCATGGACTGGAGGGACCTACGAGCAGTACTTC.

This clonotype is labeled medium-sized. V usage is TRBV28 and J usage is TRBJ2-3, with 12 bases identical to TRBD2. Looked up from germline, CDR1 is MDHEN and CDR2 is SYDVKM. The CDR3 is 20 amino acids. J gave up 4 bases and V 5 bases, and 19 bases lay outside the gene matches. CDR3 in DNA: TGTGCCAGCAGTCTGACGGAACTAGCGGGAGGCTTCCAAGGGGCAGATACGCAGTATTTT. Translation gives CASSLTELAGGFQGADTQYF.

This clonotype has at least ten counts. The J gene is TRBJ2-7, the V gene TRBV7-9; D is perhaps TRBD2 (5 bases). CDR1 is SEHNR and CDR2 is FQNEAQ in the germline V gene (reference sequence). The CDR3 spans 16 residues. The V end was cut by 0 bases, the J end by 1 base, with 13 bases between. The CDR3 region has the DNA TGTGCCAGCAGCTTAGCGACCGGCGGGCGATCCTACGAGCAGTACTTC. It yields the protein CASSLATGGRSYEQYF.

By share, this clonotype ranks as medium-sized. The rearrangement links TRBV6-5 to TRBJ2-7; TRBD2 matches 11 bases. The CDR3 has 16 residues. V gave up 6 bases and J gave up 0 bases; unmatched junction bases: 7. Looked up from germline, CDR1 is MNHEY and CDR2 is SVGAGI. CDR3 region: CASRQSTSGVSYEQYF. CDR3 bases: TGTGCCAGCAGGCAATCGACTAGCGGGGTCTCCTACGAGCAGTACTTC.

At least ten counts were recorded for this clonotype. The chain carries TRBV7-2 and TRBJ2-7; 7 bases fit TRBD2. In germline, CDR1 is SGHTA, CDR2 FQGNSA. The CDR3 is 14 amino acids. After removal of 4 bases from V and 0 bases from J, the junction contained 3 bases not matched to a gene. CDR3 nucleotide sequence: TGTGCCAGCAGCTGGGAGGGCAGCTCCTACGAGCAGTACTTC. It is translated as CASSWEGSSYEQYF.

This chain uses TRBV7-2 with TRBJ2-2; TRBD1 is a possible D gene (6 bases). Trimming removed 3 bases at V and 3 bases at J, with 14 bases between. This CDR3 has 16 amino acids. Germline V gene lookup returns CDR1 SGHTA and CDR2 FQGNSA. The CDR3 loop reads CASSLGAAADTGELFF. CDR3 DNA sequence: TGTGCCAGCAGCTTGGGGGCGGCGGCGGACACCGGGGAGCTGTTTTTT. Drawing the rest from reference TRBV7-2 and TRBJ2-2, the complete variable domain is GAGVSQSPSNKVTEKGKDVELRCDPISGHTALYWYRQSLGQGLEFLIYFQGNSAPDKSGLPSDRFSAERTGGSVSTLTIQRTQQEDSAVYLCASSLGAAADTGELFFGEGSRLTVL.

The CDR3 nucleotides are TGCAGCGTTGAAGGCGGGAGCGCGACAGATACGCAGTATTTT. Translation gives CSVEGGSATDTQYF. The chain carries TRBV29-1 and TRBJ2-3; the match to TRBD2 covers 7 bases. The CDR3 consists of 14 residues. V lost 1 base and J lost 3; bases outside the gene matches: 4. The germline CDR1 and CDR2 sequences are SQVTM and ANQGSEA.

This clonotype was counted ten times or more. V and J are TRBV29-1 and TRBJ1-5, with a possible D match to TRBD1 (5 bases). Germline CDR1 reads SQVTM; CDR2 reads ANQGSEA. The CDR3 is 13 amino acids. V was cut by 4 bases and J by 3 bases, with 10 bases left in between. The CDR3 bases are TGCAGCGTTGCAGACAGTCTCAATCAGCCCCAGCATTTT. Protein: CSVADSLNQPQHF.